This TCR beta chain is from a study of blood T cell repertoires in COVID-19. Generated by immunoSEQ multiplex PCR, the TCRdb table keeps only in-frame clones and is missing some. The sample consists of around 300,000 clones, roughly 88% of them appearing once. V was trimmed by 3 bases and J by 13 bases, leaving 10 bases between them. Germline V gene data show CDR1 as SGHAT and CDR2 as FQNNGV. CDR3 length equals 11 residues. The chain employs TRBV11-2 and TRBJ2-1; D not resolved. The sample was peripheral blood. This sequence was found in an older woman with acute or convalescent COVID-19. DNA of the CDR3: TGTGCCAGCAGCTTCCAGGAATTCCAGTTCTTC. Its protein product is CASSFQEFQFF.